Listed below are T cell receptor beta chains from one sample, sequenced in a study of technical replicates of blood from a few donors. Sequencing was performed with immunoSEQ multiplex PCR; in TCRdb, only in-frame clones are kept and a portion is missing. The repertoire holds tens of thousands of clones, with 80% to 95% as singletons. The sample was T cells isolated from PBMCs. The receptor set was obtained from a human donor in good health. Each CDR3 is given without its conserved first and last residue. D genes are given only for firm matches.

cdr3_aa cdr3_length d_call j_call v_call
ASSLQGYEQY 10 - TRBJ2-7 TRBV28
ASSLNRHNTEAF 12 - TRBJ1-1 TRBV6-1
ASSEVRQLPYEQY 13 - TRBJ2-7 TRBV6-1
SGLAGGGSYEQY 12 TRBD2 TRBJ2-7 TRBV29-1
ASSGEAGTNYNEQF 14 - TRBJ2-1 TRBV2
ASSPYNGGEQF 11 - TRBJ2-1 TRBV7-3
ASSLTGDRLDGYT 13 TRBD1 TRBJ1-2 TRBV5-4
ASSLDRFSNQPQH 13 - TRBJ1-5 TRBV11-2
ASSLGITYEQY 11 - TRBJ2-7 TRBV28
ASSSTSQGAYEQY 13 TRBD1 TRBJ2-7 TRBV28
ASSSGTSGANVLT 13 - TRBJ2-6 TRBV27
ASLAGMTGELF 11 TRBD2 TRBJ2-2 TRBV28
ASRSTVATNEKLF 13 - TRBJ1-4 TRBV5-6
SVVTDREIYEQF 12 TRBD1 TRBJ2-1 TRBV29-1
ASSPSGLAGITDTQY 15 TRBD2 TRBJ2-3 TRBV18
ASEARDRENRETQY 14 TRBD1 TRBJ2-5 TRBV2
ASRQISGTYEQY 12 - TRBJ2-7 TRBV28
ASSNQDTGELF 11 - TRBJ2-2 TRBV21-1
ASSLAAISGNTIY 13 - TRBJ1-3 TRBV7-9
ASSSEGLAGVRGELF 15 TRBD2 TRBJ2-2 TRBV7-3
ASSWAPAYEQY 11 - TRBJ2-7 TRBV27
ASSQGAGLTYEQY 13 TRBD2 TRBJ2-7 TRBV4-3
ASRTTGAPAYNEQF 14 TRBD1 TRBJ2-1 TRBV27
ASSWTGTTNTEAF 13 TRBD1 TRBJ1-1 TRBV5-1
ASSLSASGDEKLF 13 - TRBJ1-4 TRBV5-4
ASSLNYEQF 9 - TRBJ2-1 TRBV7-2
ASSLRGGETQY 11 - TRBJ2-5 TRBV4-1
ASSPPRQGARYEQY 14 TRBD1 TRBJ2-7 TRBV18
AWTAPEEANYGYT 13 - TRBJ1-2 TRBV30
ASRIGQGFDEQY 12 TRBD1 TRBJ2-7 TRBV6-5
ASSVEGLAGSGEQF 14 TRBD2 TRBJ2-1 TRBV9
ASSDDTSGNRPGEQF 15 TRBD2 TRBJ2-1 TRBV2
ASSQSLAGEQY 11 TRBD2 TRBJ2-7 TRBV4-1
ASSWQGSNQPQH 12 - TRBJ1-5 TRBV6-5
ASSPGYQETQY 11 - TRBJ2-5 TRBV7-9
ASSAYRGGTDTQY 13 - TRBJ2-3 TRBV28
ASSVTGVTEAF 11 TRBD1 TRBJ1-1 TRBV9
ASSMSNQPQH 10 - TRBJ1-5 TRBV9
ASSHDFEQF 9 - TRBJ2-1 TRBV7-9
ASSSGLEEY 9 TRBD2 TRBJ2-7 TRBV6-6
ASSQGQQYSYEQY 13 TRBD1 TRBJ2-7 TRBV4-1
ASSLGGFEGPKLF 13 - TRBJ1-4 TRBV7-2
SVLAGGRETQY 11 TRBD2 TRBJ2-5 TRBV29-1
ASSIQGAKGYT 11 TRBD1 TRBJ1-2 TRBV19
AWSTGTGGDYGYT 13 TRBD1 TRBJ1-2 TRBV30
ASSPAGRGSSYEQY 14 - TRBJ2-7 TRBV4-1
ASSFSGNEQF 10 - TRBJ2-1 TRBV11-2
ASSMNRNTGELF 12 - TRBJ2-2 TRBV9
ASSQEDLYGYT 11 - TRBJ1-2 TRBV4-2
ATSRDGASNQPQH 13 - TRBJ1-5 TRBV15
ASSATSGRAFNEQF 14 TRBD2 TRBJ2-1 TRBV7-3
ASKEGQKMNTEAF 13 - TRBJ1-1 TRBV19
ASSSSTGVRTEAF 13 TRBD1 TRBJ1-1 TRBV7-9
ASSLGLAQTGELF 13 - TRBJ2-2 TRBV7-2
ASSLGRSGRVLEQY 14 TRBD2 TRBJ2-7 TRBV5-4
ASSSLGVDEQY 11 - TRBJ2-7 TRBV11-3
AINPGQPNYGYT 12 - TRBJ1-2 TRBV10-3
ASSLVGGPTEAF 12 - TRBJ1-1 TRBV11-2
ASSLSAAGVGDEQF 14 TRBD2 TRBJ2-1 TRBV28